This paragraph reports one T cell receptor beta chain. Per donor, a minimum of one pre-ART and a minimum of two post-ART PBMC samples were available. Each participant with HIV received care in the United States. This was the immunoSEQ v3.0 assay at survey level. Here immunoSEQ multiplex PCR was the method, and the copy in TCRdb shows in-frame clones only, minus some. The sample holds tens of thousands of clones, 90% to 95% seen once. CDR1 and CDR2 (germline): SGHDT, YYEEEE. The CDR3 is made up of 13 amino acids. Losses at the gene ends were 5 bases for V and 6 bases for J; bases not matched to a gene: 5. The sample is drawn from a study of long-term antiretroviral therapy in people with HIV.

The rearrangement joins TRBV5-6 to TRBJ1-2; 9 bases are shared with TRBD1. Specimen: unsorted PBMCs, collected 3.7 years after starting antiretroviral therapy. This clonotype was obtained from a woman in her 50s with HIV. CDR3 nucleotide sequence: TGTGCCAGCAGTTTCTGGGACAGGGATGGCTACACCTTC. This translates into CASSFWDRDGYTF.